Listed below are T cell receptor beta chains from one sample, sequenced in a study of blood T cell repertoires in COVID-19. TCRdb keeps only in-frame clones here, not all; method: immunoSEQ multiplex PCR. The profile covers about 250,000 clones, with around 89% appearing a single time and about 5.9% taken by the ten largest. The sequenced material came from peripheral blood. The source is a woman under 40 with COVID-19, enrolled during active disease. Each CDR3 is given without its conserved first and last residue. Each record gives: J gene, V gene, CDR3 protein.

j_gene: TRBJ1-6
v_gene: TRBV19
CDR3aa: ASSIRRRQGSNSPLH

j_gene: TRBJ1-5
v_gene: TRBV6-5
CDR3aa: ASSFTGSSNQPQH

j_gene: TRBJ1-5
v_gene: TRBV19
CDR3aa: ASSTPDSYNQPQH

j_gene: TRBJ1-5
v_gene: TRBV18
CDR3aa: ASSPSGDQPQH

j_gene: TRBJ2-7
v_gene: TRBV6-5
CDR3aa: ASSYRGGGGLGEQY

j_gene: TRBJ1-1
v_gene: TRBV15
CDR3aa: ATSRDYEVAGPNTEAF

j_gene: TRBJ2-3
v_gene: TRBV5-1
CDR3aa: ASSLLSGSALSQFGLADTQY

j_gene: TRBJ1-2
v_gene: TRBV28
CDR3aa: ASSRQVYYGYT

j_gene: TRBJ1-2
v_gene: TRBV6-5
CDR3aa: ASSPRDSYGYT

j_gene: TRBJ1-5
v_gene: TRBV12-3/TRBV12-4
CDR3aa: ASSINNYQPQH

j_gene: TRBJ2-1
v_gene: TRBV5-4
CDR3aa: ASSLLSSGRNEQF

j_gene: TRBJ1-6
v_gene: TRBV5-5
CDR3aa: ASSPRQGDNSPLH

j_gene: TRBJ1-2
v_gene: TRBV4-1
CDR3aa: ASSQDRGVGYGYT

j_gene: TRBJ1-5
v_gene: TRBV3-1/TRBV3-2
CDR3aa: ASRDRGSNQPQH

j_gene: TRBJ2-3
v_gene: TRBV9
CDR3aa: ASSSPLADTQY

j_gene: TRBJ2-7
v_gene: TRBV27
CDR3aa: ASSPWTSGASYEQY

j_gene: TRBJ1-3
v_gene: TRBV7-9
CDR3aa: ASSLEARGAGNTIY

j_gene: TRBJ2-3
v_gene: TRBV18
CDR3aa: ASSPRTTSTDTQY

j_gene: TRBJ1-1
v_gene: TRBV6-5
CDR3aa: ASRTGQSTEAF

j_gene: TRBJ1-2
v_gene: TRBV6-5
CDR3aa: ASSYYPGYGYT

j_gene: TRBJ1-6
v_gene: TRBV6-5
CDR3aa: ASSGWTGHTSPLH

j_gene: TRBJ2-2
v_gene: TRBV5-6
CDR3aa: ASTKLRGLGWSGELF

j_gene: TRBJ1-4
v_gene: TRBV11-2
CDR3aa: ASSSGTGYEKLF

j_gene: TRBJ2-7
v_gene: TRBV6-5
CDR3aa: ASSPRQGRQY

j_gene: TRBJ2-1
v_gene: TRBV3-1/TRBV3-2
CDR3aa: ASSQVIAGLGNEQF

j_gene: TRBJ2-2
v_gene: TRBV13
CDR3aa: ASSFAGRRSTGELF

j_gene: TRBJ1-2
v_gene: TRBV10-1
CDR3aa: ASGDRARGYT

j_gene: TRBJ1-6
v_gene: TRBV28
CDR3aa: ASSFPDRPNSPLH

j_gene: TRBJ2-4
v_gene: TRBV5-1
CDR3aa: ASRPLDNGIQY

j_gene: TRBJ1-2
v_gene: TRBV28
CDR3aa: ASSPTGRHNYGYT

j_gene: TRBJ2-1
v_gene: TRBV3-1/TRBV3-2
CDR3aa: ASSPDGAGLSNEQF

j_gene: TRBJ2-5
v_gene: TRBV7-2
CDR3aa: ASSLGGGETQY

j_gene: TRBJ2-5
v_gene: TRBV19
CDR3aa: ASSRAGVLQETQY

j_gene: TRBJ1-1
v_gene: TRBV18
CDR3aa: ASSPPSLPGEAF

j_gene: TRBJ2-6
v_gene: TRBV27
CDR3aa: ASSSTDRGAGANVLT

j_gene: TRBJ1-1
v_gene: TRBV11-1
CDR3aa: ASSLGIAEAF